This T cell receptor beta chain originates from a study of cytotoxic CD8 clonotypes in ibrutinib-treated CLL. Study-level points and caveats: In sustained-remission versus progressing patients, sampling times differed.

The authors obtained around 2 micrograms of genomic DNA from cryopreserved PBMCs for TCR beta libraries. CDR3 length equals 15 residues. CDR1 and CDR2 from the germline V gene are SNHLY and FYNNEI. Trimming shortened V by 6 bases and J by 2 bases, and 16 bases separated the two germline ends. On this clone itself: Its target is unknown.

The data were produced by immunoSEQ multiplex PCR, yet TCRdb's version contains in-frame clones alone and is incomplete. Counted here are 150,000 or so clones, 75% to 85% occurring once; the ten biggest clones make up 7.6%. The gene calls are TRBV2 and TRBJ1-1; possibly TRBD1 for D (6 bases). The sequence was obtained from a human donor with chronic lymphocytic leukemia. This specimen was PBMCs, taken after 36 months of ibrutinib treatment. The CDR3 bases are TGTGCCAGCAGAAAAGACGAACAGGGTAACACTGAAGCTTTCTTT. Encoded protein: CASRKDEQGNTEAFF. The full variable domain, with the rest looked up from reference TRBV2 and TRBJ1-1, is EPEVTQTPSHQVTQMGQEVILRCVPISNHLYFYWYRQILGQKVEFLVSFYNNEISEKSEIFDDQFSVERPDGSNFTLKIRSTKLEDSAMYFCASRKDEQGNTEAFFGQGTRLTVV.